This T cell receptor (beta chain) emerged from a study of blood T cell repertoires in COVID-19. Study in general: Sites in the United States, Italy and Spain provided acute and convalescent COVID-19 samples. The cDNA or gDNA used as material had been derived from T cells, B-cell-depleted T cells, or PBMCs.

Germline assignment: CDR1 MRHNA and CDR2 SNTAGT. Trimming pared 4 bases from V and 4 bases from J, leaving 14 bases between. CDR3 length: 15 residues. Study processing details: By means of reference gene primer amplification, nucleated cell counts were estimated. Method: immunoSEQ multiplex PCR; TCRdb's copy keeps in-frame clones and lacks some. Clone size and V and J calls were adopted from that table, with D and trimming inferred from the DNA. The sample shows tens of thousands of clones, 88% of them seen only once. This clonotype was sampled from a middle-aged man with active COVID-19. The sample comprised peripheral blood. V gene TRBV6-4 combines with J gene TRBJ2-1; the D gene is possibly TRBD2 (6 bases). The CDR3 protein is CASSATPGTYNEQFF. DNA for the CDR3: TGTGCCAGCAGTGCCACCCCAGGGACTTACAATGAGCAGTTCTTC.